One sample yielded the 7 T cell receptor beta chains listed below, sequenced in a study of T-cell reconstitution after alpha-beta-depleted transplantation in children. Preparation of the TCRbeta library used unique molecular identifiers. Via MiXCR, TCRdb re-called the PCR reads, giving one row per CDR3 protein. The table shows 800,000 to 1,000,000 distinct CDR3 sequences, with around 30% occurring only once. Material: PBMCs, mostly from graft donor cells, obtained 360 days after TCRalphabeta/CD19-depleted stem cell transplant. The receptors here all came from a boy under two years old who had a stem cell transplant for SCID, so the T cells may come from the graft donor.

This clonotype was seen a handful of times. This chain links TRBV29-1 with TRBJ2-5; D not certain. The V gene's germline CDR1 is SQVTM and CDR2 ANQGSEA. The ends were cut back, 2 bases at V and 2 bases at J, with 9 bases in the middle. This CDR3 contains 13 residues. The CDR3 bases are TGCAGCGTTGAACCCCTTCCGCAAGAGACCCAGTACTTC. Its protein product is CSVEPLPQETQYF.

The chain joins TRBV6-1 to TRBJ1-5; 8 positions agree with TRBD1. This CDR3 comprises 15 residues. Germline assignment: CDR1 MNHNS and CDR2 SASEGT. With 7 bases clipped from V and 1 base from J, the junction kept 6 bases outside the gene matches. The CDR3 is CASNRGDRSNQPQHF. CDR3 in DNA: TGTGCCAGCAACAGGGGGGATCGGAGCAATCAGCCCCAGCATTTT.

In this sample, this clonotype turned up a few times. The genes are TRBV11-2 and TRBJ2-3, with D maybe TRBD2 (6 bases). The V and J ends lost 4 bases and 4 bases respectively, with 21 bases between them. Germline V CDR1 and CDR2: SGHAT, FQNNGV. The CDR3 length is 17 residues. The chain's CDR3 is CASSSVQWTTYSDTQYF. For the CDR3, the DNA is TGTGCCAGCAGCTCCGTCCAGTGGACTACCTATTCAGATACGCAGTATTTT.

The chain's CDR3 is CATSRSPGQAPPDTQYF. For the CDR3, the DNA is TGTGCCACCAGCAGATCCCCGGGACAGGCCCCGCCAGATACGCAGTATTTT. V and J are TRBV15 and TRBJ2-3, with TRBD1 identical over 8 bases. The V segment lost 2 bases and the J segment 4 bases; nucleotides outside the gene matches: 11. Germline CDR1 reads LNHNV; CDR2 reads YYDKDF (reference sequence). The CDR3 is 17 residues long. The full variable domain, in which reference TRBV15 and TRBJ2-3 provide the parts outside the CDR3, is DAMVIQNPRYQVTQFGKPVTLSCSQTLNHNVMYWYQQKSSQAPKLLFHYYDKDFNNEADTPDNFQSRRPNTSFCFLDIRSPGLGDTAMYLCATSRSPGQAPPDTQYFGPGTRLTVL.

This chain joins TRBV6-5 and TRBJ2-7; D possibly corresponds to TRBD1 (5 bases). The CDR3 contains 17 residues. The germline gives CDR1 MNHEY, CDR2 SVGAGI. V gave up 0 bases and J gave up 0 bases, with 15 bases separating them. The CDR3 protein is CASSYSMTAPSSYEQYF. For the CDR3, the DNA is TGTGCCAGCAGTTACTCGATGACAGCTCCTTCCTCCTACGAGCAGTACTTC.

The chain combines TRBV7-8 with TRBJ2-1, with 13 bases matching TRBD2. Germline V lookup: CDR1 SGHVS, CDR2 FQNEAQ. This CDR3 is built from 17 residues. The junction had 8 bases not matched to a gene; V was cut back by 5 bases and J by 4 bases. The CDR3 loop reads CASSTIPGLAGYNEQFF. The CDR3 DNA sequence: TGTGCCAGCAGCACGATTCCGGGACTAGCGGGGTACAATGAGCAGTTCTTC. Based on the CDR3 plus reference TRBV7-8 and TRBJ2-1, the full variable domain is GAGVSQSPRYKVAKRGQDVALRCDPISGHVSLFWYQQALGQGPEFLTYFQNEAQLDKSGLPSDRFFAERPEGSVSTLKIQRTQQEDSAVYLCASSTIPGLAGYNEQFFGPGTRLTVL.

The chain uses TRBV20-1 and TRBJ2-5; TRBD2 matches at 11 bases. Trimming cost V 5 bases and J 7 bases; bases outside gene matches: 18. The germline CDR1 and CDR2 sequences are DFQATT and SNEGSKA (reference sequence). The length of the CDR3 is 17 residues. CDR3 coding DNA: TGCAGTGCTGAGAGGTCTAGCGGGGGGCCTACCTTTGGGACCCAGTACTTC. Translation gives CSAERSSGGPTFGTQYF.